This TCR beta chain was sequenced in a study of cytomegalovirus exposure and HLA in healthy donors. The study's findings and limits: Later analysis revealed greater clonal expansion in HLA-associated TCR beta chains than in equally common others. Looking again later, the authors saw that most CMV-associated TCR beta chains seemed HLA-restricted.

The PCR contained 60 Vbeta and 13 Jbeta primers. The table came from immunoSEQ multiplex PCR; TCRdb's copy has only in-frame clones and leaves some out. The sample consists of roughly 130,000 clones, over 70% of them appearing once. Germline V gives CDR1 SGHVT, CDR2 SQSDAQ. V shed 2 bases, J shed 2 bases, and the junction held 9 bases outside the gene matches. The CDR3 spans 17 residues. There were likely unrecorded immune exposures, though donors were nominally healthy when sampled. Concerning this clone: Its antigen remains unknown.

The sequencing input was PBMCs. The V call is TRBV7-4, the J call TRBJ2-7, with TRBD1 matching 10 bases. The sequence was obtained from a woman between 55 and 75 years old in good health and CMV-seropositive. The CDR3 loop reads CASSLCVGTGVAYEQYF. The CDR3 DNA reads TGTGCCAGCAGCTTATGTGTGGGGACAGGGGTCGCCTACGAGCAGTACTTC.